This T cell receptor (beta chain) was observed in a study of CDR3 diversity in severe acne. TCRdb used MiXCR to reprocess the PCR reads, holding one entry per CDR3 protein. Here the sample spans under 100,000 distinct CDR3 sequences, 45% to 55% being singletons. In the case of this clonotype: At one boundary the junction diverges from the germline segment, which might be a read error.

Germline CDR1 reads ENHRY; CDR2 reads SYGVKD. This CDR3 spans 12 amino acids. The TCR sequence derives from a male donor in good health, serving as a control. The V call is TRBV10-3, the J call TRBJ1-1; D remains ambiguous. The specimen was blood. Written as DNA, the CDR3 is TGTGCCAGCAGTGGCATGAACACTGAAGCTTTCTTT. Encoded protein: CASSGMNTEAFF.